Listed here are 10 T cell receptor beta chains from one sample, sequenced in a study of control samples from healthy donors and cancer patients. Only in-frame clones appear in the TCRdb table, and some are missing; sequencing was by immunoSEQ multiplex PCR. The data contain fewer than 200,000 clones, approximately 92% of them singletons. Sequenced: blood. Receptors originate from a woman aged 55-75 years in good health.

This chain uses TRBV5-1 with TRBJ2-1, with 8 bases fitting TRBD2. The length of the CDR3 is 16 residues. J gave up 8 bases and V 1 base, and 11 bases lay outside the gene matches. The V gene's germline CDR1 is SGHRS and CDR2 YFSETQ. CDR3 region: CASSLSGNGGADEQFF. CDR3 bases: TGCGCCAGCAGCTTGTCTGGAAACGGGGGGGCCGATGAGCAGTTCTTC.

This chain uses TRBV7-9 with TRBJ2-1, with D perhaps matching TRBD1 or TRBD2 (5 bases each). The germline V and J ends were trimmed by 0 bases and 3 bases, with 9 bases remaining between them. The germline gives CDR1 SEHNR, CDR2 FQNEAQ (reference sequence). The CDR3 is made up of 15 amino acids. This CDR3 reads CASSLARGVYNEQFF. The CDR3 DNA is TGTGCCAGCAGCTTAGCGAGGGGAGTCTACAATGAGCAGTTCTTC.

This chain uses TRBV5-1 with TRBJ2-3; 7 bases agree with TRBD2. V was clipped by 5 bases and J by 0 bases; unmatched bases: 6. From germline, CDR1 is SGHRS and CDR2 YFSETQ. There are 15 residues in the CDR3. The CDR3, as DNA: TGCGCCAGCAGGGCGAGCGGGGAAAGCACAGATACGCAGTATTTT. It yields the protein CASRASGESTDTQYF.

The chain employs TRBV9 and TRBJ1-1, with 7 bases aligning to TRBD1. This CDR3 is built from 16 residues. Germline trimming cut 0 bases from V and 7 bases from J; bases unmatched to any gene: 12. From germline, CDR1 is SGDLS and CDR2 YYNGEE. This CDR3 reads CASSVGAGGSIGEAFF. In nucleotides, the CDR3 is TGTGCCAGCAGCGTAGGGGCAGGGGGGTCAATTGGTGAAGCTTTCTTT.

This rearrangement joins TRBV5-6 to TRBJ1-1, with a possible D match to TRBD1 (5 bases). With 1 base removed from V and 4 bases from J, the gap between germline ends came to 11 bases. Germline assignment: CDR1 SGHDT and CDR2 YYEEEE. The CDR3 spans 14 residues. CDR3 coding DNA: TGTGCCAGCAGCTTGCGGCAGGGAGGCACTGAAGCTTTCTTT. Amino acids: CASSLRQGGTEAFF.

The V gene is TRBV11-2, the J gene TRBJ1-4; D call uncertain. The ends were cut back, 6 bases at V and 6 bases at J, with 17 bases in the middle. The CDR3 has 15 residues. Germline V CDR1 and CDR2: SGHAT, FQNNGV. CDR3 sequence: CASSSPVRGDEKLFF. In nucleotides, the CDR3 is TGTGCCAGCAGTTCCCCCGTACGGGGAGATGAAAAACTGTTTTTT. The entire variable domain, with the rest obtained from reference TRBV11-2 and TRBJ1-4, is as follows: EAGVAQSPRYKIIEKRQSVAFWCNPISGHATLYWYQQILGQGPKLLIQFQNNGVVDDSQLPKDRFSAERLKGVDSTLKIQPAKLEDSAVYLCASSSPVRGDEKLFFGSGTQLSVL.

This clone was seen just once. DNA for the CDR3: TGTGCCAGCGACTCCTGGGGGGATGAGCAGTTCTTC. This translates into CASDSWGDEQFF. The genes are TRBV6-1 and TRBJ2-1; D is possibly TRBD2 (6 bases). The CDR3 is made up of 12 amino acids. The germline V gene has CDR1 MNHNS and CDR2 SASEGT. V was pared by 8 bases and J by 8 bases, with 13 bases between.

The chain employs TRBV21-1 and TRBJ2-3; the table's TRBD1 call for D was not verified on the DNA. TRBV21-1 is listed as a pseudogene. The CDR3 has 15 residues. CDR3 region: CASSKDPQSTDTQYF. CDR3 bases: TGTGCCAGCAGCAAAGACCCTCAGAGCACAGATACGCAGTATTTT.

This chain connects TRBV5-1 to TRBJ2-2, with D uncertain. With 2 bases removed from V and 5 bases from J, the gap between germline ends came to 7 bases. Per germline, CDR1 SGHRS and CDR2 YFSETQ. The CDR3 covers 13 residues. The DNA for the CDR3 is TGCGCCAGCAGCTTATACATAACCGGGGAGCTGTTTTTT. Its protein is CASSLYITGELFF.

The gene calls are TRBV18 and TRBJ1-1, with TRBD1 as a possible D gene (6 bases). Germline values: CDR1 KGHSH, CDR2 LQKENI. The CDR3 spans 15 residues. Trimming left V 4 bases short and J 1 base short, with 13 bases between. The CDR3 loop is CASSLRQVGNTEAFF. In nucleotides, the CDR3 is TGTGCCAGCTCACTCCGACAGGTGGGGAACACTGAAGCTTTCTTT.